This TCR beta chain was identified during a study of cytotoxic CD8 clonotypes in ibrutinib-treated CLL. Overall study: Results showed around 24 partial and 2 complete responses; following median approximately 68 months, about 15 remained remitted, about twelve advanced. The study's findings and limits: Increased clonality at ibrutinib response gave way to a return toward baseline at progression. Baseline clonality, higher than in age-matched healthy donors, tracked circulating CD8+ T-cell counts. Shared public clonotypes were rare, and on treatment they either got smaller or stayed the same.

Assay used: immunoSEQ multiplex PCR; TCRdb lists only in-frame clones, some missing. The repertoire includes roughly 330,000 clones, roughly two thirds of them detected once, and 5% to 6.5% sits in the top ten. This clone appeared a few times. The antigen remains unidentified. The CDR3 is made up of 13 amino acids. V gave up 5 bases and J gave up 1 base, with 9 bases separating them. Germline lookup yields CDR1 LNHDA and CDR2 SQIVND (reference sequence). V usage is TRBV19 and J usage is TRBJ2-7; D gene uncertain. The receptor's source is a human donor with chronic lymphocytic leukemia. Sequences were derived from PBMCs, sampled after 36 months of ibrutinib treatment. As DNA, the CDR3 is TGTGCCAGTAGTCATGTAGCTTCCTACGAGCAGTACTTC. It encodes CASSHVASYEQYF. Looking up the rest from reference TRBV19 and TRBJ2-7 gives the full variable domain: DGGITQSPKYLFRKEGQNVTLSCEQNLNHDAMYWYRQDPGQGLRLIYYSQIVNDFQKGDIAEGYSVSREKKESFPLTVTSAQKNPTAFYLCASSHVASYEQYFGPGTRLTVT.